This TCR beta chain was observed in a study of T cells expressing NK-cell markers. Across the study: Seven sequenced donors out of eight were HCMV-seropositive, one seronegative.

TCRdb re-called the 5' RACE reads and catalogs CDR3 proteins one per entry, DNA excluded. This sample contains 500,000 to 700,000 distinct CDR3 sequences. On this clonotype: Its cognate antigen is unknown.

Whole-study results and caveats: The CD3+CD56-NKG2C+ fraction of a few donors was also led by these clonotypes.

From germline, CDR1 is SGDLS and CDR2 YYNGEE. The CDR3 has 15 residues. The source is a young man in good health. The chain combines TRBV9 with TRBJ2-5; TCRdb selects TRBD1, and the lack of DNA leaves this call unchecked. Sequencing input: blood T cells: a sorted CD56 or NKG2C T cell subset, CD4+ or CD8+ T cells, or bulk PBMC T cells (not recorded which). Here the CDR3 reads CASSVDRFLGETQYF.